This is a list of T cell receptor beta chains from one sample in a study of blood T cell repertoires in COVID-19. Profiling relied on immunoSEQ multiplex PCR, and the TCRdb table lists in-frame clones only, not all of them. The sample holds approximately 350,000 clones, approximately 86% seen once. The sample taken for sequencing was peripheral blood. The receptors derive from a woman aged 55-69 years with COVID-19, enrolled during active disease. Each CDR3 is given with its conserved first and last residue. A D gene is named only where the DNA matches it firmly. The listing skips clone size in some rows; elsewhere it reads once, few, many or a size class.

v_gene	j_gene	abundance	len	d_gene	CDR3nt	CDR3aa
TRBV27	TRBJ2-1	-	14	-	TGTGCCAGCAGTTTTGGGGGGAGGTACAATGAGCAGTTCTTC	CASSFGGRYNEQFF
TRBV11-2	TRBJ1-2	-	13	-	TGTGCCAGCAGCCCCCCCCCGGGGGTTGGCTACACCTTC	CASSPPPGVGYTF
TRBV7-6	TRBJ1-2	-	14	-	TGTGCCAGCAGTCCCCGGGGAGTCGACTATGGCTACACCTTC	CASSPRGVDYGYTF
TRBV6-6	TRBJ1-2	few	11	TRBD1	TGTGCCAGCAGCCCAGGGGGTGGCTACACCTTC	CASSPGGGYTF
TRBV15	TRBJ2-1	-	13	-	TGTGCCACCAGCAGAGTTGACAACGATGAGCAGTTCTTC	CATSRVDNDEQFF
TRBV4-1	TRBJ1-3	-	15	TRBD1	TGCGCCAGCAGTTCCGGGACAGGGTTTGGAAACACCATATATTTT	CASSSGTGFGNTIYF
TRBV5-6	TRBJ1-2	-	12	-	TGTGCCAGCAGCTCTGGGACATTTAGCTACACCTTC	CASSSGTFSYTF
TRBV6-2/TRBV6-3	TRBJ1-4	-	14	-	TGTGCCAGCAGCCTGGACACCTCTAATGAAAAACTGTTTTTT	CASSLDTSNEKLFF
TRBV7-3	TRBJ2-5	-	16	TRBD2	TGTGCCAGCAGCTTAGGCGGAGCGGGGGGTCAGAAGACCCAGTACTTC	CASSLGGAGGQKTQYF
TRBV2	TRBJ2-2	-	14	-	TGTGCCAGCAGACTTTTCCAGGGCAGCGGGGAGCTGTTTTTT	CASRLFQGSGELFF
TRBV11-3	TRBJ1-1	-	14	TRBD1	TGTGCCAGCAGAATGGACAGGGGCGGGACTGAAGCTTTCTTT	CASRMDRGGTEAFF
TRBV29-1	TRBJ1-1	-	13	-	TGCAGCGTTGTCACAACAGGGAACACTGAAGCTTTCTTT	CSVVTTGNTEAFF
TRBV3-1/TRBV3-2	TRBJ2-4	-	16	TRBD1	TGTGCCAGCAGCCAACCGGACAGGGTGGGATTGGGCATTCAGTACTTC	CASSQPDRVGLGIQYF
TRBV9	TRBJ2-1	-	17	TRBD2	TGTGCCAGCAGCGTAGTAAGCGGGGGGGCGTACTACAATGAGCAGTTCTTC	CASSVVSGGAYYNEQFF
TRBV11-2	TRBJ2-7	-	12	-	TGTGCCAGCAGCCAAACGACCGGGGAGCAGTACTTC	CASSQTTGEQYF
TRBV9	TRBJ1-2	few	14	-	TGTGCCAGCAGCGGAAGATACGGGGTATATGGCTACACCTTC	CASSGRYGVYGYTF
TRBV5-1	TRBJ2-3	-	17	-	TGCGCCAGCAGATTCCATGGGGCCTCGGTTAGCACAGATACGCAGTATTTT	CASRFHGASVSTDTQYF
TRBV5-4	TRBJ1-4	-	15	-	TGTGCCAGCAGCTTGAGGGGAGGATTAGTTGAAAAACTGTTTTTT	CASSLRGGLVEKLFF
TRBV7-2	TRBJ1-6	-	13	-	TGTGCCAGCAATGGGCAGGGCGGTTCACCCCTCCACTTT	CASNGQGGSPLHF
TRBV5-1	TRBJ2-1	-	15	TRBD2	TGCGCCAGCAGCCACGGACTAGCGAGGTACAATGAGCAGTTCTTC	CASSHGLARYNEQFF
TRBV27	TRBJ2-7	few	13	-	TGTGCCAGCAGTTGGGGGGGGCCCTACGAGCAGTACTTC	CASSWGGPYEQYF
TRBV9	TRBJ2-6	-	15	-	TGTGCCAGCAGCGTCAGAGCGGCTGGGGCCAACGTCCTGACTTTC	CASSVRAAGANVLTF
TRBV15	TRBJ1-3	-	15	-	TGTGCCACCAGACCATGGGAGGCAGGGGGAAACACCATATATTTT	CATRPWEAGGNTIYF
TRBV5-5	TRBJ2-7	-	15	-	TGTGCCAGCAGCTTTGACACGGGAAGCTCCTACGAGCAGTACTTC	CASSFDTGSSYEQYF
TRBV2	TRBJ2-7	-	16	TRBD2	TGTGCCAGCATGCGACTAGCGGGGTCTGTCTCCTACGAGCAGTACTTC	CASMRLAGSVSYEQYF
TRBV6-5	TRBJ1-1	-	13	-	TGTGCCAGCTCAAGGGGGTTTGGCACTGAAGCTTTCTTT	CASSRGFGTEAFF
TRBV30	TRBJ2-3	-	17	TRBD1	TGTGCCTCCCGGACAGGGGGGAGCATGCACCCCACAGATACGCAGTATTTT	CASRTGGSMHPTDTQYF
TRBV30	TRBJ2-1	-	14	-	TGTGCCTGGAGTGTTGCATCGGGTTGGAATGAGCAGTTCTTC	CAWSVASGWNEQFF
TRBV11-3	TRBJ2-7	-	16	TRBD2	TGTGCCAGCAGCTTAGATCTTAGCGGGTCAAGCTACGAGCAGTACTTC	CASSLDLSGSSYEQYF
TRBV5-1	TRBJ1-4	-	14	TRBD1	TGCGCCAGCACCCGGGACAGTACCAGTGAAAAACTGTTTTTT	CASTRDSTSEKLFF
TRBV9	TRBJ2-1	-	18	-	TGTGCCAGCAGCGTCATGGGCGGGGCCCCCGGCTCCTACAATGAGCAGTTCTTC	CASSVMGGAPGSYNEQFF
TRBV7-7	TRBJ1-3	-	17	TRBD1	TGTGCCAGCAGCCCATGGACAGGGAAGGGCTCTGGAAACACCATATATTTT	CASSPWTGKGSGNTIYF
TRBV11-2	TRBJ2-5	-	16	TRBD1	TGTGCCAGCAGCCGCACCGGGACAGGGGGCGAAGAGACCCAGTACTTC	CASSRTGTGGEETQYF
TRBV5-4	TRBJ2-7	-	11	-	TGTGCCAGCAGCTCGGGGGACGAGCAGTACTTC	CASSSGDEQYF
TRBV3-1/TRBV3-2	TRBJ2-7	-	17	TRBD1	TGTGCCAGCAGCCCCTTCGCTGGACAGGGGGTTTCCTACGAGCAGTACTTC	CASSPFAGQGVSYEQYF
TRBV3-1/TRBV3-2	TRBJ2-7	-	13	TRBD1	TGTGCCAGCAGCCGACAGGGTCCCTACGAGCAGTACTTC	CASSRQGPYEQYF
TRBV5-1	TRBJ1-3	-	15	TRBD1	TGCGCCAGCAGCTCCGGGACAGGCTCTGGAAACACCATATATTTT	CASSSGTGSGNTIYF
TRBV27	TRBJ2-2	-	16	-	TGTGCCAGCAGTCACCCGGGACTGGCGGCCACCGGGGAGCTGTTTTTT	CASSHPGLAATGELFF
TRBV20-1	TRBJ2-3	-	15	TRBD1	TGCAGTGCTAGTGGACAGGTACCTAGCACAGATACGCAGTATTTT	CSASGQVPSTDTQYF
TRBV14	TRBJ1-1	-	13	-	TGTGCCAGCAGCCAGTGGGAGAGCACTGAAGCTTTCTTT	CASSQWESTEAFF
TRBV3-1/TRBV3-2	TRBJ1-5	-	14	-	TGTGCCAGCAGCCTAAATGGGCTTGGTCAGCCCCAGCATTTT	CASSLNGLGQPQHF
TRBV19	TRBJ1-1	-	13	TRBD1	TGTGCCAGTAGTAGGGACAGGGATGCTGAAGCTTTCTTT	CASSRDRDAEAFF
TRBV27	TRBJ2-7	-	15	TRBD1	TGTGCCAGCAGTTCACCGGGACAGGGTAACTACGAGCAGTACTTC	CASSSPGQGNYEQYF
TRBV28	TRBJ2-1	-	13	TRBD2	TGTGCCACCCTGACTAGCCCTTTCGATGAGCAGTTCTTC	CATLTSPFDEQFF
TRBV5-5	TRBJ1-1	-	13	-	TGTGCCAGCACCGGGGACACCAACACTGAAGCTTTCTTT	CASTGDTNTEAFF
TRBV9	TRBJ1-3	once	15	-	TGTGCCAGCAGCGTTAAACCCTTCAAGGGGGACACCATATATTTT	CASSVKPFKGDTIYF
TRBV4-3	TRBJ1-6	few	16	TRBD1	TGCGCCAGCAGCCAGGACCGGACAGGGTGGAATTCACCCCTCCACTTT	CASSQDRTGWNSPLHF
TRBV7-2	TRBJ1-4	-	15	-	TGTGCCAGCAGCCCACAGGGAACTTTCGGAGAAAAACTGTTTTTT	CASSPQGTFGEKLFF
TRBV7-2	TRBJ1-6	-	14	-	TGTGCCAGCAGCCCAGGGGCGAGGAATTCACCCCTCCACTTT	CASSPGARNSPLHF
TRBV4-1	TRBJ2-7	few	15	-	TGCGCCAGCAGCCAAGATGGGAAGGGGACCTACGAGCAGTACTTC	CASSQDGKGTYEQYF
TRBV6-4	TRBJ2-7	-	13	-	TGTGCCAGCAGTGCCCGGTTAGCAGACGAGCAGTACTTC	CASSARLADEQYF
TRBV6-5	TRBJ1-6	-	14	-	TGTGCCAGCGGCCCCACAGGGTATAATTCACCCCTCCACTTT	CASGPTGYNSPLHF
TRBV5-4	TRBJ1-2	-	17	-	TGTGCCAGCAGCTTAGGCCCAAACAGGGCCTATTTCTATGGCTACACCTTC	CASSLGPNRAYFYGYTF
TRBV10-3	TRBJ2-7	-	16	TRBD2	TGTGCCATCACCGAGGTAGCGGGGGAGATGGTTCGAGAGCAGTACTTC	CAITEVAGEMVREQYF
TRBV19	TRBJ2-6	-	15	TRBD2	TGTGCCAGCGGGGAGGGGAACTCTGGGGCCAACGTCCTGACTTTC	CASGEGNSGANVLTF